Listed here are 20 T cell receptor beta chains from one sample, sequenced in a study of beta chain features in type 1 diabetes. Findings and limits, study-wide: Shorter TCRB CDR3s, moderately but significantly so, marked every one of the four CD4+ subsets in Type 1 diabetes patients.

The whole isolated RNA underwent reverse transcription, so sequencing captured expressed TCRB transcripts. Assay used: immunoSEQ multiplex PCR; TCRdb lists only in-frame clones, some missing. The sample has 140,000 to 150,000 clones, around 13% seen once. Their cognate antigens are unknown. Sequencing input: central memory CD4+ T cells from blood. The receptors come from a man younger than 35 with type 1 diabetes.

This clone was observed a handful of times. The J gene is TRBJ2-7, the V gene TRBV18, with 8 positions matching TRBD2. This CDR3 contains 16 residues. Trimming cost V 1 base and J 1 base; bases outside gene matches: 6. Germline CDR1 is KGHSH and CDR2 is LQKENI. CDR3 in DNA: TGTGCCAGCTCACCACTAGGACTAGCAGGTTCCTACGAGCAGTACTTC. Its translation: CASSPLGLAGSYEQYF.

The CDR3 is CASSYSENYGYTF. The CDR3 DNA reads as TGTGCCAGCAGTTATAGTGAGAACTATGGCTACACCTTC. This chain uses TRBV6-6 with TRBJ1-2; D is uncertain. The V gene's germline CDR1 is MNHNY and CDR2 SVGAGI (reference sequence). V lost 3 bases, J lost 2 bases, and 7 bases lay in between. The CDR3 is 13 amino acids.

The genes are TRBV7-9 and TRBJ2-3, with D possibly matching TRBD1 (6 bases). Between the trimmed V and J ends, which lost 4 bases and 5 bases, there was a span of 10 bases. Looked up from germline, CDR1 is SEHNR and CDR2 is FQNEAQ (reference sequence). This CDR3 spans 13 amino acids. The DNA for the CDR3 is TGTGCCAGCAGCTATGGGGGCCAAGATACGCAGTATTTT. This encodes CASSYGGQDTQYF.

The chain links TRBV18 to TRBJ2-3, with TRBD1 matching 8 bases. V was clipped by 5 bases and J by 0 bases; unmatched bases: 10. CDR1 KGHSH and CDR2 LQKENI come from the germline V gene. This CDR3 contains 17 residues. The CDR3 spells CASSKAGTGFSTDTQYF. CDR3 coding DNA: TGTGCCAGCTCAAAGGCCGGGACAGGCTTTAGCACAGATACGCAGTATTTT.

A few counts support this clone. V usage is TRBV5-1 and J usage is TRBJ2-7, with 8 bases aligning to TRBD1. The CDR3 has 15 residues. Looked up from germline, CDR1 is SGHRS and CDR2 is YFSETQ. Unmatched junction bases numbered 10, after V lost 4 bases and J lost 4 bases. CDR3 residues: CASSPGQGMRYEQYF. CDR3 DNA sequence: TGCGCCAGCAGCCCCGGACAGGGAATGCGATACGAGCAGTACTTC.

The J gene is TRBJ2-4, the V gene TRBV6-1, with 8 bases that match TRBD2. The CDR3 runs 13 residues. Looked up from germline, CDR1 is MNHNS and CDR2 is SASEGT. J was trimmed by 13 bases and V by 7 bases; bases with no gene match: 12. CDR3 bases: TGTGCCAGCACCCGGCGGGAGACTAGCGAACAGTACTTC. It is translated as CASTRRETSEQYF.

This clone occurred a few times. The CDR3 DNA reads as TGTGCCAGCACGGACACTACGTCGTCGGGTGAAAAACTGTTTTTT. It codes for CASTDTTSSGEKLFF. V usage is TRBV6-5 and J usage is TRBJ1-4; D possibly corresponds to TRBD1 (5 bases). The V and J ends lost 7 bases and 7 bases respectively, with 19 bases between them. Germline values: CDR1 MNHEY, CDR2 SVGAGI. CDR3 length equals 15 residues.

This clone was detected ten times or more. Other DNA sequences from this sample encode an identical CDR3 as well. The rearrangement uses TRBV28 and TRBJ2-7; D unresolved. In germline, CDR1 is MDHEN, CDR2 SYDVKM. With 5 bases removed from V and 3 bases from J, the gap between germline ends came to 8 bases. CDR3 length: 12 residues. The CDR3 nucleotides read TGTGCCAGCAGTCTCCAAGACTACGAGCAGTACTTC. This translates into CASSLQDYEQYF.

CDR3 coding DNA: TGTGCCAGTAGTGCAGGGATCTATGGCTACACCTTC. As protein: CASSAGIYGYTF. The chain joins TRBV19 to TRBJ1-2; D may be TRBD1 (5 bases). V was cut by 5 bases and J by 4 bases, with 8 bases left in between. The CDR3 runs 12 residues. Germline V gene sequence: CDR1 LNHDA, CDR2 SQIVND (reference sequence).

This clone was observed a handful of times. This chain joins TRBV4-1 and TRBJ2-7, with TRBD1 matching 7 bases. This CDR3 is built from 15 residues. The V gene's germline CDR1 is MGHRA and CDR2 YSYEKL. Trimming at V came to 3 bases and at J to 0 bases, leaving 5 bases not matched to a gene. CDR3 in amino acids: CASSHPGTDSYEQYF. Written as DNA, the CDR3 is TGCGCCAGCAGCCACCCGGGGACAGACTCCTACGAGCAGTACTTC.

This clone came up a few times. V is TRBV10-3 and J is TRBJ2-7; maybe TRBD1 (6 bases). Trimming stripped 9 bases from V and 0 bases from J, with 15 bases between. Per germline, CDR1 ENHRY and CDR2 SYGVKD. This CDR3 spans 14 amino acids. The CDR3 here is CAISQGLSSYEQYF. CDR3 sequence (DNA): TGTGCCATATCACAGGGCCTTAGCTCCTACGAGCAGTACTTC.

The rearrangement links TRBV2 to TRBJ1-5; the D gene is possibly TRBD1 (6 bases). CDR3 length: 15 residues. The V and J ends lost 7 bases and 4 bases respectively, with 17 bases between them. Germline CDR1 and CDR2: SNHLY and FYNNEI. The CDR3 protein is CASTLHGQTNQPQHF. The CDR3 DNA reads TGTGCCAGCACTCTCCATGGACAGACAAATCAGCCCCAGCATTTT. Variable domain in full (rest from reference TRBV2 and TRBJ1-5): EPEVTQTPSHQVTQMGQEVILRCVPISNHLYFYWYRQILGQKVEFLVSFYNNEISEKSEIFDDQFSVERPDGSNFTLKIRSTKLEDSAMYFCASTLHGQTNQPQHFGDGTRLSIL.

The J gene is TRBJ2-5, the V gene TRBV11-3; D is ambiguous. Germline V CDR1 and CDR2: SGHNT, YENEEA. The CDR3 covers 14 residues. Trimming removed 1 base from V and 2 bases from J, with 8 bases in between. CDR3 nucleotide sequence: TGTGCCAGCAGCTTAGGCCAGCGTCAAGAGACCCAGTACTTC. Protein sequence: CASSLGQRQETQYF.

The chain links TRBV29-1 to TRBJ2-2; D is perhaps TRBD2 (5 bases). V was shortened by 7 bases and J by 0 bases, with 12 bases between the two germline ends. This CDR3 spans 14 amino acids. Germline V CDR1 and CDR2: SQVTM, ANQGSEA. This CDR3 is CSATVGANTGELFF. Here the CDR3 DNA reads TGCAGCGCCACAGTGGGAGCGAACACCGGGGAGCTGTTTTTT.

In this sample, this clone turned up a few times. The chain combines TRBV5-8 with TRBJ1-5, with D perhaps TRBD1 (6 bases). V was pared by 6 bases and J by 4 bases, with 14 bases between. Germline values: CDR1 SGHTS, CDR2 YDEGEE. The CDR3 is 14 residues long. The CDR3 here is CASITGTNNQPQHF. Written as DNA, the CDR3 is TGTGCCAGCATTACCGGGACAAATAATCAGCCCCAGCATTTT.

Details on this clone: It is likely a read error: a sequence one base away is far more abundant. The same CDR3 also results from other DNA sequences found in this sample. The rearrangement joins TRBV7-2 to TRBJ2-3; D may match TRBD1 or TRBD2 (5 bases each). CDR3 length: 15 amino acids. The V gene's germline CDR1 is SGHTA and CDR2 FQGNSA. Trimming took off 3 bases at V and 2 bases at J, with 12 bases between the two ends. CDR3 sequence (DNA): TGTGCCAGCAGCTTCTTGTGGGGGTACACAGATACGCAGTATTTT. This gives the protein CASSFLWGYTDTQYF.

This clone was counted a few times. The chain recombines TRBV7-6 with TRBJ1-3; D is undetermined. Between the trimmed V and J ends, which lost 0 bases and 0 bases, there was a span of 9 bases. Germline CDR1 and CDR2: SGHVS and FNYEAQ. CDR3 length: 16 amino acids. In nucleotides, the CDR3 is TGTGCCAGCAGCTTAGCTGACGGCCGCTCTGGAAACACCATATATTTT. Its translation is CASSLADGRSGNTIYF.

This clone was seen a few times. V gene TRBV6-1 combines with J gene TRBJ2-7; 8 bases are a match to TRBD1. V was clipped by 8 bases and J by 0 bases; unmatched bases: 6. CDR1 is MNHNS, CDR2 SASEGT, per germline. The CDR3 spans 14 residues. The CDR3 DNA follows: TGTGCCAGCTCCCAGGGGGCTAGCTCCTACGAGCAGTACTTC. Translating it yields CASSQGASSYEQYF.

This clone was detected only a few times. The V call is TRBV5-4, the J call TRBJ2-3; unclear D gene. The V gene's germline CDR1 is SGHNT and CDR2 YYREEE (reference sequence). This CDR3 region has 15 residues. V was cut by 0 bases and J by 4 bases, with 12 bases left in between. The CDR3 region is CASSLDTGSADTQYF. Written as DNA, the CDR3 is TGTGCCAGCAGCTTGGACACCGGTTCGGCAGATACGCAGTATTTT. Complete variable domain (other parts from reference TRBV5-4 and TRBJ2-3): ETGVTQSPTHLIKTRGQQVTLRCSSQSGHNTVSWYQQALGQGPQFIFQYYREEENGRGNFPPRFSGLQFPNYSSELNVNALELDDSALYLCASSLDTGSADTQYFGPGTRLTVL.

This chain links TRBV19 with TRBJ1-1; D is possibly TRBD1 (5 bases). V lost 3 bases, J lost 1 base, and 9 bases lay in between. This CDR3 spans 14 amino acids. Germline loops: CDR1 LNHDA, CDR2 SQIVND (reference sequence). The chain's CDR3 is CASSILQGNTEAFF. Here the CDR3 DNA reads TGTGCCAGTAGTATCCTCCAGGGGAACACTGAAGCTTTCTTT.